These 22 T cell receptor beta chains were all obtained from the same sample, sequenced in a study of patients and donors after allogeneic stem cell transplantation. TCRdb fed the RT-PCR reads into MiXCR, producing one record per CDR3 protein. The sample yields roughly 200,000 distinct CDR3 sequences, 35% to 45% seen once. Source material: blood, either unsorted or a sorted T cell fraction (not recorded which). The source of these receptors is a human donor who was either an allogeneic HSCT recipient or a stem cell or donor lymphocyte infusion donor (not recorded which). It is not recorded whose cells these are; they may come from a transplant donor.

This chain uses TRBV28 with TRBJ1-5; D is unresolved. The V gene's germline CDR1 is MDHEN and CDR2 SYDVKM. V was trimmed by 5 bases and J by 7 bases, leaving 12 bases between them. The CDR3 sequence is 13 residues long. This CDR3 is CASSPPTGQPQHF. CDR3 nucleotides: TGTGCCAGCAGTCCCCCGACGGGCCAGCCCCAGCATTTT.

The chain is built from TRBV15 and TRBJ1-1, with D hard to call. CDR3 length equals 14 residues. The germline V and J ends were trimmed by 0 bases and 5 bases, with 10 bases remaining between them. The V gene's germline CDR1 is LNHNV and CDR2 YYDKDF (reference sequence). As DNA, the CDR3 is TGTGCCACCAGCAGAGATTCTTGGGGTACTGAAGCTTTCTTT. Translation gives CATSRDSWGTEAFF.

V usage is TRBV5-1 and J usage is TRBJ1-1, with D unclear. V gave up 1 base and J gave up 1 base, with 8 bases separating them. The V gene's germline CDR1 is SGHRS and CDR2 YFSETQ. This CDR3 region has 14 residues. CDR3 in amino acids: CASSLKWTNTEAFF. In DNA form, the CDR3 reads TGCGCCAGCAGCTTGAAGTGGACGAACACTGAAGCTTTCTTT.

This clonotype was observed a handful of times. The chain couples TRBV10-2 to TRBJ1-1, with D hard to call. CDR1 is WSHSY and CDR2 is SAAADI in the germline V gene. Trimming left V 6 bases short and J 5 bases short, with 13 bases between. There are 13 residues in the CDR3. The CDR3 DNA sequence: TGCGCCAGCAGCGGGTCCCTTGGTACTGAAGCTTTCTTT. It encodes CASSGSLGTEAFF.

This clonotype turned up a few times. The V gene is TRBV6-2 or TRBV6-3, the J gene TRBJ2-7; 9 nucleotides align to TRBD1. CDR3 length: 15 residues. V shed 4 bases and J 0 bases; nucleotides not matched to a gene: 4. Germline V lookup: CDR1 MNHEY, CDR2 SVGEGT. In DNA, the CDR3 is TGTGCCAGCAGTTCAGGGACAGGGCCCTCCTACGAGCAGTACTTC. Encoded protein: CASSSGTGPSYEQYF.

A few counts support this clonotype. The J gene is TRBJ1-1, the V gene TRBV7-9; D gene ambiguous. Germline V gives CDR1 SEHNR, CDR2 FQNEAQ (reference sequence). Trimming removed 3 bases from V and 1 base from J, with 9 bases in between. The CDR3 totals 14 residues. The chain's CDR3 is CASSLMAENTEAFF. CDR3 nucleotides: TGTGCCAGCAGCTTGATGGCAGAGAACACTGAAGCTTTCTTT.

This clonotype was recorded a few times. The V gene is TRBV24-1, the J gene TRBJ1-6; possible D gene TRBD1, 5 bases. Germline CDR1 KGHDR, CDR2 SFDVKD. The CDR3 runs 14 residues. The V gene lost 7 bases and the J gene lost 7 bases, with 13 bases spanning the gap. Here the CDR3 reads CATRRDGTNSPLHF. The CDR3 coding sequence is TGTGCCACCAGAAGGGACGGAACCAATTCACCCCTCCACTTT.

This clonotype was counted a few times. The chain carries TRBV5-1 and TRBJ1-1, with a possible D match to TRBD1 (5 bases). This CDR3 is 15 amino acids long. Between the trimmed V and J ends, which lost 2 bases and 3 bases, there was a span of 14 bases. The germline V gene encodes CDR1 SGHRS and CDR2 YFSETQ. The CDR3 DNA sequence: TGCGCCAGCAGCTTCCTGTGGCCCAGGGACACTGAAGCTTTCTTT. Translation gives CASSFLWPRDTEAFF.

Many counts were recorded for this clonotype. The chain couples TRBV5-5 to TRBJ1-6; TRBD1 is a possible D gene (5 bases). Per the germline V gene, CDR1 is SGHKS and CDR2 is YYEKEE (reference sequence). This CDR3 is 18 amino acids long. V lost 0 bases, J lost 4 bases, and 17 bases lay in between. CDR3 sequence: CASSLVRKSGTYNSPLHF. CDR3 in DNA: TGTGCCAGCAGCTTGGTCCGAAAATCCGGGACTTATAATTCACCCCTCCACTTT.

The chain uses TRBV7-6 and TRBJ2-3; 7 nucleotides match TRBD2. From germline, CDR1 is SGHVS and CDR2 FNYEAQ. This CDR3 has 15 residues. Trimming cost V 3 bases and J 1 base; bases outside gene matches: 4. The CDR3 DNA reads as TGTGCCAGCAGCTTGGCGGGGGTAGGCACAGATACGCAGTATTTT. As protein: CASSLAGVGTDTQYF.

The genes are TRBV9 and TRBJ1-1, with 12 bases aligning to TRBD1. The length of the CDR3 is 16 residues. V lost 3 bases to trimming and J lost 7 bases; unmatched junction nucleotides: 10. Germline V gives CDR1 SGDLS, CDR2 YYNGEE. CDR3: CASSEGTGGDVGEAFF. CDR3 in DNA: TGTGCCAGCAGCGAGGGGACAGGGGGCGACGTCGGTGAAGCTTTCTTT. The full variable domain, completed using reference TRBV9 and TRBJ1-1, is DSGVTQTPKHLITATGQRVTLRCSPRSGDLSVYWYQQSLDQGLQFLIQYYNGEERAKGNILERFSAQQFPDLHSELNLSSLELGDSALYFCASSEGTGGDVGEAFFGQGTRLTVV.

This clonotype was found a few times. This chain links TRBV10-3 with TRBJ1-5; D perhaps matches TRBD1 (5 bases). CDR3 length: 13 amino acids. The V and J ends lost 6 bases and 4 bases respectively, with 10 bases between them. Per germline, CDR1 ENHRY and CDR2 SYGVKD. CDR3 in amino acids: CAIRPEGNQPQHF. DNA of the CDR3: TGTGCCATCAGGCCGGAGGGGAATCAGCCCCAGCATTTT.

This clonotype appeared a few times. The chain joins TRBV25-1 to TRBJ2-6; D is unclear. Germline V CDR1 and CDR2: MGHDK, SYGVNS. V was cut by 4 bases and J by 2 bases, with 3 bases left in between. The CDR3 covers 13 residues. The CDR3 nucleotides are TGTGCCAGCAGTGCAACTGGGGCCAACGTCCTGACTTTC. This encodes CASSATGANVLTF.

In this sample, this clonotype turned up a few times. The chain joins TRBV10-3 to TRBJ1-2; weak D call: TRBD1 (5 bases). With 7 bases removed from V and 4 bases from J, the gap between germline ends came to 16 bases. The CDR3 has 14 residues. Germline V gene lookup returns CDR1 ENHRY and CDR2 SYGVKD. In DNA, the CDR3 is TGTGCCATCACTAAAATTGGGGGAGGCTATGGCTACACCTTC. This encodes CAITKIGGGYGYTF.

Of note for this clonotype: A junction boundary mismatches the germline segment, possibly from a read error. CDR3 nucleotides: TGCAGTGCTAGAGATTGGGGCGCGTCGGGTGGAAACACTATATATTTT. It specifies CSARDWGASGGNTIYF. The chain carries TRBV20-1 and TRBJ1-3, with D possibly TRBD1 on 5 matching bases. CDR3 length: 16 residues. Germline CDR1 is DFQATT and CDR2 is SNEGSKA (reference sequence).

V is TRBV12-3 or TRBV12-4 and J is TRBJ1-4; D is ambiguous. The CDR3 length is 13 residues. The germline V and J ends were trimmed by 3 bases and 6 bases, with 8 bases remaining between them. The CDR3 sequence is CASSLQIDEKLFF. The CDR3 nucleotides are TGTGCCAGCAGTTTGCAGATAGATGAAAAACTGTTTTTT.

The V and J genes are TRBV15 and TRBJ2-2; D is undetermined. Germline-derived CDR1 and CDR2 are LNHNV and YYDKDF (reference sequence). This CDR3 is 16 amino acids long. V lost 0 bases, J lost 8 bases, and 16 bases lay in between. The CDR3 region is CATSRDFGTEEGELFF. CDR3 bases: TGTGCCACCAGCAGAGATTTCGGCACCGAGGAGGGGGAGCTGTTTTTT.

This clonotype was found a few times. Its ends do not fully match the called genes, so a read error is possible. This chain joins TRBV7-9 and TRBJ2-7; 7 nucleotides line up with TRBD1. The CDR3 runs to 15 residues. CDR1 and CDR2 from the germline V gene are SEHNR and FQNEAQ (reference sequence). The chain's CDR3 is CASSSQKGTAYEQYF. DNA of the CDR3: TGTGCCAGCAGCTCCCAGAAGGGGACAGCCTATGAGCAGTACTTC.

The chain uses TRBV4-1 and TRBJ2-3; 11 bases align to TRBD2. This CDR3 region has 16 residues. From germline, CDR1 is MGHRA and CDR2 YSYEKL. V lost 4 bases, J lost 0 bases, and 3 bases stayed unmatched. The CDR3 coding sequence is TGCGCCAGCAGCCCTAGCGGGGGGCCAAGCACAGATACGCAGTATTTT. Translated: CASSPSGGPSTDTQYF.

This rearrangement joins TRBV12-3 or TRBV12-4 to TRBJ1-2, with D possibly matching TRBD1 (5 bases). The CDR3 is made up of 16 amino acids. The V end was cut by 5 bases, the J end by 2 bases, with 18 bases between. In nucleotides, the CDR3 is TGTGCCAGCAGTCCCCGACGCCTCCAGGGAAACTATGGCTACACCTTC. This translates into CASSPRRLQGNYGYTF.

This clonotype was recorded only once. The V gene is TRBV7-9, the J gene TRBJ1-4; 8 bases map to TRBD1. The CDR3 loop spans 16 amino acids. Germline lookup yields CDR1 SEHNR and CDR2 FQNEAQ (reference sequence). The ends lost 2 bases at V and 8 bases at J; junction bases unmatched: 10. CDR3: CASSLRTGQRSEKLFF. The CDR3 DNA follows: TGTGCCAGCAGCTTACGGACAGGGCAAAGAAGCGAAAAACTGTTTTTT.

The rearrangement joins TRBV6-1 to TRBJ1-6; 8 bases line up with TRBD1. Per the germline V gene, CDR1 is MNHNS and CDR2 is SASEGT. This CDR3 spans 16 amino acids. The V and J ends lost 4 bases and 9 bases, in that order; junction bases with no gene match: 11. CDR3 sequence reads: CASSVRPGQVSSPLHF. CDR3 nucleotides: TGTGCCAGCAGTGTAAGGCCGGGACAGGTTTCTTCACCCCTCCACTTT.